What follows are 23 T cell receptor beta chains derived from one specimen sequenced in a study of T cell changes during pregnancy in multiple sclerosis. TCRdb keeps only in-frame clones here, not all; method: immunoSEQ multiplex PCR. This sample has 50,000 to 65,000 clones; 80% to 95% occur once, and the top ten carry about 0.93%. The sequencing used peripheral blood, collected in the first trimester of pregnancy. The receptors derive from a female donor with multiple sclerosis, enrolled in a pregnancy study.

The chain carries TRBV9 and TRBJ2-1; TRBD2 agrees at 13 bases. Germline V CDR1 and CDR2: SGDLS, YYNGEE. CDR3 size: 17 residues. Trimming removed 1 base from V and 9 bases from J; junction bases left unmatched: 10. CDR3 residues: CASSVSPTSGGAGEQFF. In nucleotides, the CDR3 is TGTGCCAGCAGCGTATCCCCCACTAGCGGGGGGGCCGGTGAGCAGTTCTTC. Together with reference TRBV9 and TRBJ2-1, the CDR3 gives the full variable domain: DSGVTQTPKHLITATGQRVTLRCSPRSGDLSVYWYQQSLDQGLQFLIQYYNGEERAKGNILERFSAQQFPDLHSELNLSSLELGDSALYFCASSVSPTSGGAGEQFFGPGTRLTVL.

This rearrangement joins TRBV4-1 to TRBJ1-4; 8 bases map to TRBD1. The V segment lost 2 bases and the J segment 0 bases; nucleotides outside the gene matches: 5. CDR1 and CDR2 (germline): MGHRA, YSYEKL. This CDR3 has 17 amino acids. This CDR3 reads CASSQSGTGSTNEKLFF. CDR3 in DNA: TGCGCCAGCAGCCAATCCGGGACAGGTTCAACTAATGAAAAACTGTTTTTT.

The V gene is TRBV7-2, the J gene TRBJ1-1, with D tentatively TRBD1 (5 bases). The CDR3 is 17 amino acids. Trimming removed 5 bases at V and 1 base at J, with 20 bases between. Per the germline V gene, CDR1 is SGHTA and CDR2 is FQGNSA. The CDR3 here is CASSGGLYLAGNTEAFF. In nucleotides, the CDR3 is TGTGCCAGCAGCGGGGGACTGTACCTCGCAGGGAACACTGAAGCTTTCTTT.

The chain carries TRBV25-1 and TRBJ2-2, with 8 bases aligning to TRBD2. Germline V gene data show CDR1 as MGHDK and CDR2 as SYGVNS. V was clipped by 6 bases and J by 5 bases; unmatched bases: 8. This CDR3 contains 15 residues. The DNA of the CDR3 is TGTGCCAGCAGGGAAGCGGGGGCGGCGACCGGGGAGCTGTTTTTT. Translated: CASREAGAATGELFF.

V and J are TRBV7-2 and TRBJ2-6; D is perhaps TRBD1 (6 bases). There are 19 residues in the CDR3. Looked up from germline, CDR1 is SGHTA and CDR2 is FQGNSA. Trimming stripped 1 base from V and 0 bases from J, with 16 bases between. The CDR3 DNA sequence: TGTGCCAGCAGCTTAGGAGGACAGCCAGCCCTCTCTGGGGCCAACGTCCTGACTTTC. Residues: CASSLGGQPALSGANVLTF.

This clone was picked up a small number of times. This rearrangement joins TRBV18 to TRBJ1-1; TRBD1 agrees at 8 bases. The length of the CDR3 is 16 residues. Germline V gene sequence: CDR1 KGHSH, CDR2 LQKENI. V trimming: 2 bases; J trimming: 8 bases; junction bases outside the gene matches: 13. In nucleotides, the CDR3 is TGTGCCAGCTCACCATTACGGGGACAGGATGGTCCCGAAGCTTTCTTT. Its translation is CASSPLRGQDGPEAFF.

CDR3 nucleotide sequence: TGTGCCAGCAGCGCGGTAGGGGCTAGCGGAAACACAGATACGCAGTATTTT. Its translation is CASSAVGASGNTDTQYF. V gene TRBV9 combines with J gene TRBJ2-3; 7 nucleotides match TRBD2. Germline trimming cut 3 bases from V and 2 bases from J; bases unmatched to any gene: 12. CDR1 and CDR2 from the germline V gene are SGDLS and YYNGEE. The CDR3 has 17 amino acids. The variable domain in full, with the rest retrieved from reference TRBV9 and TRBJ2-3, is DSGVTQTPKHLITATGQRVTLRCSPRSGDLSVYWYQQSLDQGLQFLIQYYNGEERAKGNILERFSAQQFPDLHSELNLSSLELGDSALYFCASSAVGASGNTDTQYFGPGTRLTVL.

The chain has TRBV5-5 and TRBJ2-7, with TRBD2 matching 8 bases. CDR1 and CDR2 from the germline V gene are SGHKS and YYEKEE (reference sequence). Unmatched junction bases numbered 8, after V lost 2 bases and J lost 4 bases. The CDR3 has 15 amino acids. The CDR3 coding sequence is TGTGCCAGCAGCTTCGGTGCGGGGGGCGGGTACGAGCAGTACTTC. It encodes CASSFGAGGGYEQYF. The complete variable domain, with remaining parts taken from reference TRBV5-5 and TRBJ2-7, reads DAGVTQSPTHLIKTRGQQVTLRCSPISGHKSVSWYQQVLGQGPQFIFQYYEKEERGRGNFPDRFSARQFPNYSSELNVNALLLGDSALYLCASSFGAGGGYEQYFGPGTRLTVT.

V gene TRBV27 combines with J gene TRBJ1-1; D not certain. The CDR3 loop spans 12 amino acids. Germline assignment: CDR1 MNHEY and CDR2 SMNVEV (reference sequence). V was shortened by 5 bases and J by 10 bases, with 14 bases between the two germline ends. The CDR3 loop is CASSPLGEVAFF. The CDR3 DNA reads TGTGCCAGCAGTCCCCTCGGGGAGGTAGCTTTCTTT.

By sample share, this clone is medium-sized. CDR3 amino acids: CASSQDPLAGGPPQLFF. CDR3 nucleotides: TGTGCCAGCAGCCAAGATCCCCTAGCGGGGGGACCTCCTCAGCTGTTTTTT. This rearrangement joins TRBV4-2 to TRBJ2-2, with 11 bases lining up with TRBD2. Germline lookup yields CDR1 LGHNA and CDR2 YNFKEQ. V shed 0 bases and J 12 bases; nucleotides not matched to a gene: 12. The CDR3 runs 17 residues.

The CDR3 loop reads CASSRDGVAKNIQYF. In nucleotides, the CDR3 is TGTGCCAGCAGCCGAGACGGGGTAGCCAAAAACATTCAGTACTTC. The chain combines TRBV7-3 with TRBJ2-4, with a weak D call TRBD2 (5 bases). V was shortened by 5 bases and J by 0 bases, with 11 bases between the two germline ends. This CDR3 comprises 15 residues. The germline V gene has CDR1 SGHTA and CDR2 FQGTGA.

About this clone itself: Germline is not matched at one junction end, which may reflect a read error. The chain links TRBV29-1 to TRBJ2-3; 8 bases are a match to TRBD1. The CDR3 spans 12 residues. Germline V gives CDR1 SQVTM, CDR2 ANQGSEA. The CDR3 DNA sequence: TGTGGACAGGGCTCTAGCACAGATACGCAGTATTTT. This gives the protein CGQGSSTDTQYF.

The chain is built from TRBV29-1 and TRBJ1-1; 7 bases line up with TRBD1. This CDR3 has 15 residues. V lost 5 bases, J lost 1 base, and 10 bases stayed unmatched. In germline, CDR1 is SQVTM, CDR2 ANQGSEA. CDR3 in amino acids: CSVRGGGESNTEAFF. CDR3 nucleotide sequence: TGCAGCGTTAGAGGGGGCGGAGAATCGAACACTGAAGCTTTCTTT.

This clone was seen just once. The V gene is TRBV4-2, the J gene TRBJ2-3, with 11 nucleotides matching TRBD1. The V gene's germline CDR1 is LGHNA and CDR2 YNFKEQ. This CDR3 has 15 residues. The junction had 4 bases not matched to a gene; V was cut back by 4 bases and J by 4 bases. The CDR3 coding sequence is TGTGCCAGCAGCCTAGGACAGGGGGCCGCAGATACGCAGTATTTT. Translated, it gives CASSLGQGAADTQYF.

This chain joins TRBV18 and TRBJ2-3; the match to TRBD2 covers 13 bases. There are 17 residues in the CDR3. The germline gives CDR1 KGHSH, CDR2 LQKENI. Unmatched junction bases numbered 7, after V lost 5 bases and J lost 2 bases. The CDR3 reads CASSFPTSGGDTDTQYF. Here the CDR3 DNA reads TGTGCCAGCTCATTCCCAACTAGCGGGGGGGACACAGATACGCAGTATTTT.

CDR3 region: CASSQRYQGSPLHF. CDR3 bases: TGTGCCAGCAGCCAGCGTTACCAGGGTTCACCCCTCCACTTT. The chain employs TRBV5-6 and TRBJ1-6, with TRBD1 as a possible D gene (5 bases). The ends were cut back, 4 bases at V and 9 bases at J, with 14 bases in the middle. CDR1 is SGHDT and CDR2 is YYEEEE in the germline V gene. This CDR3 is built from 14 residues. Drawing the rest from reference TRBV5-6 and TRBJ1-6, the complete variable domain is DAGVTQSPTHLIKTRGQQVTLRCSPKSGHDTVSWYQQALGQGPQFIFQYYEEEERQRGNFPDRFSGHQFPNYSSELNVNALLLGDSALYLCASSQRYQGSPLHFGNGTRLTVT.

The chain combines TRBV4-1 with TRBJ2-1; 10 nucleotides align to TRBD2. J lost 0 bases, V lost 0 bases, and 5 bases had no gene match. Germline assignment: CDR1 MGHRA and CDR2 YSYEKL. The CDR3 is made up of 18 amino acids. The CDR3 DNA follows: TGCGCCAGCAGCCAAGAATTACTAGCGGGGAGCTCCTACAATGAGCAGTTCTTC. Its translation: CASSQELLAGSSYNEQFF.

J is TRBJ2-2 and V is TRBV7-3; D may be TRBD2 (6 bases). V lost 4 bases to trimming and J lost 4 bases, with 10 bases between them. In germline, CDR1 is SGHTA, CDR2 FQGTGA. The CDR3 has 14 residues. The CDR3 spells CASSYGLITGELFF. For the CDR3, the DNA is TGTGCCAGCAGCTATGGACTAATCACCGGGGAGCTGTTTTTT.

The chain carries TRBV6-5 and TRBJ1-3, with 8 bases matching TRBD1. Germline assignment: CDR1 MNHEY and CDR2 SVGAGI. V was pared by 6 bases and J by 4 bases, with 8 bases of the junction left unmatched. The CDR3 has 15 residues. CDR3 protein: CASSQGAMAGNTIYF. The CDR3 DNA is TGTGCCAGCAGCCAGGGGGCGATGGCAGGAAACACCATATATTTT.

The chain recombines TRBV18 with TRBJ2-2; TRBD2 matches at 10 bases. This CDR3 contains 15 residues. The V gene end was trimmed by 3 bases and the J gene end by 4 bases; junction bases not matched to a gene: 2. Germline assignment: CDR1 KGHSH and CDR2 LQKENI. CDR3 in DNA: TGTGCCAGCTCACCGGCTAGCGGGGGCACCGGGGAGCTGTTTTTT. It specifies CASSPASGGTGELFF. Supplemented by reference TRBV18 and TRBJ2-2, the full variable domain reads NAGVMQNPRHLVRRRGQEARLRCSPMKGHSHVYWYRQLPEEGLKFMVYLQKENIIDESGMPKERFSAEFPKEGPSILRIQQVVRGDSAAYFCASSPASGGTGELFFGEGSRLTVL.

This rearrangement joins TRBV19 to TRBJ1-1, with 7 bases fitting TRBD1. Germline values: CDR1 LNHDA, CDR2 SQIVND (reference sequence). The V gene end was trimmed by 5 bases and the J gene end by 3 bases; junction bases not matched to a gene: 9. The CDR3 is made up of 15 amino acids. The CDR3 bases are TGTGCCAGTAGTGACGACAGGGCTAGGGACACTGAAGCTTTCTTT. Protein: CASSDDRARDTEAFF.

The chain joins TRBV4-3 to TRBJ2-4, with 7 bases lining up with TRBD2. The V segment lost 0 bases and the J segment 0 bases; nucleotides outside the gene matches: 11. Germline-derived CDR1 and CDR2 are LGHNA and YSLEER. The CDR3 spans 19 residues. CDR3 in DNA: TGCGCCAGCAGCCAAGAAGTGGGGGGGGTAACCTCAGCCAAAAACATTCAGTACTTC. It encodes CASSQEVGGVTSAKNIQYF.

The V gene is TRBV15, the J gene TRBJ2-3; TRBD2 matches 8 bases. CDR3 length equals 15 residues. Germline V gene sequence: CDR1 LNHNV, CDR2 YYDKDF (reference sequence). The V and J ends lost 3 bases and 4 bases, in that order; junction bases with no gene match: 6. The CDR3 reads CATSRSGTRSDTQYF. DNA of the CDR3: TGTGCCACCAGCAGGTCCGGGACTAGATCAGATACGCAGTATTTT.